The clone carrying this T cell receptor (beta chain) is a singleton in its sample. Germline lookup yields CDR1 MGHRA and CDR2 YSYEKL. V was trimmed by 0 bases and J by 9 bases, leaving 18 bases between them. The CDR3 consists of 16 residues. The sample belongs to a study of OX40 agonist ivuxolimab in advanced cancers. Sequenced by immunoSEQ multiplex PCR; TCRdb stores in-frame clones only, minus some. Found here are about 60,000 clones, about 85% of them singletons; the top ten hold more than 3%. The sequencing used CD4+ or CD8+ T cells sorted from blood, collected in a trial of the OX40 agonist ivuxolimab. The receptor's source is an adult with an advanced solid tumor such as melanoma, head and neck, liver or kidney cancer. V and J are TRBV4-1 and TRBJ2-1; possibly TRBD1 for D (5 bases). As DNA, the CDR3 is TGCGCCAGCAGCCAAGATAGGGCAGGGTCGTATCCTGAGCAGTTCTTC. Protein product: CASSQDRAGSYPEQFF.